This T cell receptor (beta chain) is from a study of T cell clonality in common variable immunodeficiency. This clone was detected ten times or more. The antigen remains unidentified. The CDR3 end is not reached by the read, which stops 3 residues before it; the germline J gene fills it in. Germline assignment: CDR1 SGDLS and CDR2 YYNGEE. There are 15 residues in the CDR3. The V gene lost 4 bases and the J gene lost 2 bases, with 15 bases spanning the gap. Study-level points and caveats: Fewer deletions and N-nucleotide insertions were reportedly seen in common variable immunodeficiency TCR beta sequences.

Some clones are missing from TCRdb's copy, which holds only in-frame ones; the method was immunoSEQ multiplex PCR. Captured here are 57,000 or so clones, none seen once; the top ten comprise 1.6%. The receptor's source is a person aged 18 to 70 in good health. The chain couples TRBV9 to TRBJ1-2; D unresolved. The sample comprised peripheral blood mononuclear cells. CDR3 sequence: CASSPTGEDNYGYTF. The CDR3 bases that were read are TGTGCCAGCAGCCCCACCGGGGAGGACAACTATGGC. The entire variable domain, with the rest obtained from reference TRBV9 and TRBJ1-2, is as follows: DSGVTQTPKHLITATGQRVTLRCSPRSGDLSVYWYQQSLDQGLQFLIQYYNGEERAKGNILERFSAQQFPDLHSELNLSSLELGDSALYFCASSPTGEDNYGYTFGSGTRLTVV.